Each of the 22 T cell receptor beta chains below was sequenced from the same sample in a study of human T cells and chemical hapten exposure. TCRdb recomputed calls from the RACE reads with MiXCR, one row per CDR3 protein. The sample has around 360,000 distinct CDR3 sequences; more than 5% are singletons. Time point of the sample: patch test 2, 6 weeks after DPC sensitization. Documented treatment: therapeutic diphenylcyclopropenone sensitization with weekly scalp DPC. The source material was whole blood, sampled in connection with sensitization to the hapten diphenylcyclopropenone (DPC). Receptors originate from a woman younger than 30 with alopecia areata. Some clones in this sample may be carry-over from other donors' samples.

This clonotype turned up a few times. The chain employs TRBV27 and TRBJ2-3; the D call may be TRBD1 or TRBD2 (6 bases each). The V gene's germline CDR1 is MNHEY and CDR2 SMNVEV (reference sequence). V dropped 5 bases and J dropped 1 base, with 16 bases sitting between them. The CDR3 has 16 residues. DNA for the CDR3: TGTGCCAGCAGTCTTTTCGGGGGCCCGGGCACAGATACGCAGTATTTT. The encoded protein is CASSLFGGPGTDTQYF.

This clonotype was observed a handful of times. The CDR3 region is CASSYVGQGSYEQYF. DNA for the CDR3: TGTGCCAGCAGTTACGTCGGACAGGGATCCTACGAGCAGTACTTC. This sequence joins TRBV6-6 and TRBJ2-7, with 8 nucleotides matching TRBD1. J gave up 1 base and V 2 bases, and 4 bases lay outside the gene matches. The germline V gene has CDR1 MNHNY and CDR2 SVGAGI (reference sequence). The CDR3 spans 15 residues.

For this clonotype: Just one base apart from a much larger clone, this may be a read error. V usage is TRBV2 and J usage is TRBJ2-7, with D possibly called TRBD1 or TRBD2 (6 bases each). The CDR3 covers 11 residues. V was clipped by 11 bases and J by 7 bases, with 15 bases between them. Germline CDR1 is SNHLY and CDR2 is FYNNEI. The CDR3 nucleotides are TGTGCCGCCCGGGGGCTGGGAGAGCAGTACTTC. Translating gives CAARGLGEQYF.

A few counts support this clonotype. V and J are TRBV5-1 and TRBJ2-7, with D tentatively TRBD1 (6 bases). The CDR3 sequence is 14 residues long. With 0 bases removed from V and 3 bases from J, the gap between germline ends came to 10 bases. The V gene's germline CDR1 is SGHRS and CDR2 YFSETQ. This chain's CDR3 is CASSLDRADYEQYF. The CDR3 DNA follows: TGCGCCAGCAGCTTGGACAGGGCCGACTACGAGCAGTACTTC.

This clonotype has at least ten counts. The rearrangement links TRBV20-1 to TRBJ1-5, with 8 bases that match TRBD1. Germline CDR1 DFQATT, CDR2 SNEGSKA (reference sequence). CDR3 size: 14 residues. Losses at the gene ends were 6 bases for V and 5 bases for J; bases not matched to a gene: 9. CDR3 sequence: CSATSGGRDQPQHF. CDR3 nucleotides: TGCAGTGCCACTTCAGGGGGCCGGGATCAGCCCCAGCATTTT.

J is TRBJ1-1 and V is TRBV13; D gene unclear. The CDR3 runs to 12 residues. Germline CDR1 is PRHDT and CDR2 is FYEKMQ (reference sequence). Trimming stripped 4 bases from V and 8 bases from J, with 11 bases between. In DNA form, the CDR3 reads TGTGCCAGCAGCTCCCCCGGCAAAGAAGCTTTCTTT. Its protein product is CASSSPGKEAFF.

This clonotype came up many times. CDR3 bases: TGCAGTGCTAGAGATCACAGGGATAATTCACCCCTCCACTTT. Amino acids: CSARDHRDNSPLHF. The chain joins TRBV20-1 to TRBJ1-6, with D possibly matching TRBD1 (6 bases). This CDR3 is built from 14 residues. Trimming left V 0 bases short and J 5 bases short, with 8 bases between. In germline, CDR1 is DFQATT, CDR2 SNEGSKA (reference sequence).

The chain has TRBV5-1 and TRBJ2-6, with D perhaps matching TRBD2 (5 bases). This CDR3 is 17 amino acids long. Germline loops: CDR1 SGHRS, CDR2 YFSETQ. Trimming shortened V by 2 bases and J by 6 bases, and 18 bases separated the two germline ends. The CDR3 nucleotides are TGCGCCAGCAGCTTTAAGACGGGGAATTTGGAGGCCAACGTCCTGACTTTC. Translating it yields CASSFKTGNLEANVLTF.

This clonotype was observed a few times. This chain connects TRBV25-1 to TRBJ2-3, with D possibly being TRBD2 (6 bases). CDR1 is MGHDK, CDR2 SYGVNS, per germline. V was clipped by 1 base and J by 0 bases, with 11 bases between them. This CDR3 comprises 16 residues. CDR3 DNA sequence: TGTGCCAGCAGTGAATCTGTGGGAGGTAGCACAGATACGCAGTATTTT. This encodes CASSESVGGSTDTQYF.

The J gene is TRBJ2-1, the V gene TRBV7-9; D may be TRBD2 (6 bases). With 2 bases removed from V and 7 bases from J, the gap between germline ends came to 24 bases. CDR3 length: 18 residues. Germline CDR1 reads SEHNR; CDR2 reads FQNEAQ (reference sequence). The CDR3: CASSLRAGGIPFRNEQFF. CDR3 DNA: TGTGCCAGCAGCTTAAGAGCGGGCGGGATCCCATTTCGGAATGAGCAGTTCTTC. The full variable domain, rest sourced from reference TRBV7-9 and TRBJ2-1, is DTGVSQNPRHKITKRGQNVTFRCDPISEHNRLYWYRQTLGQGPEFLTYFQNEAQLEKSRLLSDRFSAERPKGSFSTLEIQRTEQGDSAMYLCASSLRAGGIPFRNEQFFGPGTRLTVL.

Notes on this clonotype: This may be a read error, as it is one base from a much larger clone. The CDR3 here is CASGPRLAAITDTQYF. DNA for the CDR3: TGTGCCAGCGGCCCCCGACTAGCGGCTATCACAGATACGCAGTATTTT. The chain employs TRBV7-9 and TRBJ2-3; 9 positions agree with TRBD2. The CDR3 consists of 16 residues. V lost 8 bases to trimming and J lost 2 bases; unmatched junction nucleotides: 11. The germline gives CDR1 SEHNR, CDR2 FQNEAQ (reference sequence).

This clonotype was seen ten or more times. CDR3 residues: CASSYSGVWQPQHF. For the CDR3, the DNA is TGTGCCAGCAGTTACTCAGGGGTTTGGCAGCCCCAGCATTTT. The V call is TRBV6-6, the J call TRBJ1-5, with D perhaps matching TRBD1 (5 bases). CDR3 length: 14 residues. From germline, CDR1 is MNHNY and CDR2 SVGAGI (reference sequence). Trimming removed 0 bases at V and 7 bases at J, with 10 bases between.

Ten or more counts support this clonotype. The V call is TRBV7-2, the J call TRBJ1-3; no reliable D call. V lost 1 base and J lost 2, with 3 bases in between. Germline CDR1 SGHTA, CDR2 FQGNSA. CDR3 length: 13 amino acids. The CDR3: CASSLVAGNTIYF. The CDR3 bases are TGTGCCAGCAGCTTAGTGGCTGGAAACACCATATATTTT.

This clonotype was recorded many times. The V gene is TRBV14, the J gene TRBJ1-4, with D maybe TRBD1 (6 bases). The CDR3 has 16 amino acids. Trimming cost V 4 bases and J 7 bases, with 19 bases left between them. Germline V gives CDR1 SGHDN, CDR2 FVKESK. In nucleotides, the CDR3 is TGTGCCAGCAGCCCCCAACCAGGGGAAGGGGGTGAAAAACTGTTTTTT. Its translation: CASSPQPGEGGEKLFF. Combining the CDR3 with reference TRBV14 and TRBJ1-4 gives the whole variable domain EAGVTQFPSHSVIEKGQTVTLRCDPISGHDNLYWYRRVMGKEIKFLLHFVKESKQDESGMPNNRFLAERTGGTYSTLKVQPAELEDSGVYFCASSPQPGEGGEKLFFGSGTQLSVL.

This clonotype was observed many times. CDR3 protein: CASSSRLAGSTDTQYF. The CDR3 coding sequence is TGTGCCAGCAGCTCCAGACTAGCGGGGAGCACAGATACGCAGTATTTT. V is TRBV11-3 and J is TRBJ2-3; 11 bases line up with TRBD2. Per the germline V gene, CDR1 is SGHNT and CDR2 is YENEEA. The V gene end was trimmed by 4 bases and the J gene end by 0 bases; junction bases not matched to a gene: 3. The CDR3 runs 16 residues.

The sample holds a few counts of this clonotype. The CDR3 protein is CSATDGSVWEKLFF. The CDR3 region has the DNA TGCAGCGCAACCGACGGGAGCGTGTGGGAAAAACTGTTTTTT. The chain couples TRBV29-1 to TRBJ1-4; D gene ambiguous. Germline assignment: CDR1 SQVTM and CDR2 ANQGSEA. V was shortened by 7 bases and J by 8 bases, with 20 bases between the two germline ends. The CDR3 is 14 amino acids.

This clonotype has at least ten counts. The chain carries TRBV6-2 or TRBV6-3 and TRBJ1-4; unclear D gene. Germline-derived CDR1 and CDR2 are MNHEY and SVGEGT. Deletions cut 8 bases from V and 6 bases from J, with 4 bases between. The CDR3 consists of 10 residues. This CDR3 is CASGDEKLFF. In DNA form, the CDR3 reads TGTGCCAGCGGGGATGAAAAACTGTTTTTT.

This clonotype was recorded many times. The genes are TRBV4-2 and TRBJ1-1; possibly TRBD1 for D (5 bases). V was cut by 1 base and J by 9 bases, with 18 bases left in between. Germline V CDR1 and CDR2: LGHNA, YNFKEQ. This CDR3 is 15 amino acids long. CDR3 in DNA: TGTGCCAGCAGCCAAGCACAGGAGACGGGCGGGCAAGCTTTCTTT. This codes for CASSQAQETGGQAFF.

V usage is TRBV12-3 or TRBV12-4 and J usage is TRBJ1-2; weak D call: TRBD1 (5 bases). The CDR3 is 13 residues long. Trimming removed 3 bases from V and 6 bases from J, with 11 bases in between. The CDR3 nucleotides read TGTGCCAGCAGTTTTGACAGACCAAATGGCTACACCTTC. It translates to CASSFDRPNGYTF.

The chain links TRBV7-8 to TRBJ1-2; the D is unclear. The V end lost 5 bases, the J end lost 0 bases, and 13 bases lay between the germline ends. Germline values: CDR1 SGHVS, CDR2 FQNEAQ. CDR3 length equals 15 residues. In nucleotides, the CDR3 is TGTGCCAGCAGCCCACGGGCCGGCACTAACTATGGCTACACCTTC. Translated, it gives CASSPRAGTNYGYTF.

This clonotype appeared a few times. The chain recombines TRBV6-6 with TRBJ2-3, with a possible D match to TRBD2 (8 bases). The CDR3 extends over 16 amino acids. Trimming shortened V by 6 bases and J by 7 bases, and 23 bases separated the two germline ends. Germline-derived CDR1 and CDR2 are MNHNY and SVGAGI (reference sequence). CDR3 DNA: TGTGCCAGCAGCCCGGGACAGAGAGCGGGAGCGAATACGCAGTATTTT. Protein sequence: CASSPGQRAGANTQYF.

This chain connects TRBV12-5 to TRBJ2-7, with D uncertain. V lost 4 bases and J lost 7, with 11 bases in between. Germline V gene data show CDR1 as LGHNT and CDR2 as FRNRAP. The length of the CDR3 is 12 residues. DNA of the CDR3: TGTGCTAGTGGTTCATCTGGACGGGAGCAGTACTTC. Translated: CASGSSGREQYF. The full variable domain, completed using reference TRBV12-5 and TRBJ2-7, is DARVTQTPRHKVTEMGQEVTMRCQPILGHNTVFWYRQTMMQGLELLAYFRNRAPLDDSGMPKDRFSAEMPDATLATLKIQPSEPRDSAVYFCASGSSGREQYFGPGTRLTVT.